The T cell receptor beta chain under discussion was sequenced for a study of CD8+CD57+ T cells in acquired aplastic anemia. For CDR3 and TCR beta VDJ profiling, genomic DNA was the template used. One entry per CDR3 protein results from TCRdb running MiXCR on the reads. The sample carries approximately 190,000 distinct CDR3 sequences, roughly half recorded once. Findings and limits, study-wide: Overlap between patients and controls comprised 25 to 30 CD8+ CDR3 sequences.

With respect to this clonotype: Its matching antigen is unknown. A much larger clone lies one base from this, so it may be a read error.

Previously, flow cytometry had revealed CD8+CD57+ cell expansion in the patients chosen for sequencing. The CDR3 has 13 amino acids. The chain couples TRBV12-3 or TRBV12-4 to TRBJ1-4, with no clear D. The sequence was collected from a human donor with aplastic anemia. Sequencing was done on a sample of sorted CD4+, CD8+, or CD8+CD57+ T cells (not recorded which) from PBMCs. Written as DNA, the CDR3 is TGTGCCAGCAGTAAGGAATGGGGAGAAAAACTGCTTTTT. Its translation: CASSKEWGEKLLF.